Listed here is a single T cell receptor (beta chain). Its antigen is unidentified. The CDR3 runs to 17 residues. CDR1 and CDR2 from the germline V gene are SEHNR and FQNEAQ (reference sequence). V lost 5 bases, J lost 0 bases, and 6 bases stayed unmatched. The data derive from a study of cytomegalovirus exposure and HLA in healthy donors. Regarding the study as a whole: Clusters of TCRs from the first cohort tended to co-occur in the roughly 120 validation repertoires (as a later analysis found). Investigators reported 150 to 200 TCR beta chains as tied to cytomegalovirus. In vitro work confirmed that a few CMV-associated chains recognize CMV antigens.

The method was immunoSEQ multiplex PCR; TCRdb's version includes in-frame clones alone and lacks a portion of them. Of 200,000 to 250,000 clones in the sample, around nine tenths were seen once. This chain joins TRBV7-9 and TRBJ2-1; 11 bases line up with TRBD2. Sequencing used PBMCs. This clonotype was sampled from a woman aged 18-29 years in good health and CMV-seronegative. The CDR3 sequence: CASSILAGGLSYNEQFF. The CDR3 DNA reads as TGTGCCAGCAGCATTCTAGCGGGAGGCCTCTCCTACAATGAGCAGTTCTTC. The full variable domain, its missing parts supplied by reference TRBV7-9 and TRBJ2-1, is DTGVSQNPRHKITKRGQNVTFRCDPISEHNRLYWYRQTLGQGPEFLTYFQNEAQLEKSRLLSDRFSAERPKGSFSTLEIQRTEQGDSAMYLCASSILAGGLSYNEQFFGPGTRLTVL.